A selection of T cell receptor beta chains follows, all from one sample in a study of tissue T cells after allogeneic stem cell transplantation. The data were produced by immunoSEQ multiplex PCR, yet TCRdb's version contains in-frame clones alone and is incomplete. The sample holds more than 1,200 clones; 80% to 85% are singletons and the top ten take roughly an eighth. The source material was spleen tissue, sampled at autopsy. Receptors were obtained from a male patient aged 40 to 69 with steroid-refractory graft-versus-host disease after an allogeneic stem cell transplant. Part of the T cells may come from the graft donor. Both conserved end residues are part of each CDR3. A D gene is named only where the DNA matches it firmly. Where a row states a size, it is once, few, many or the class of an expanded clone; other rows omit it.

15,TRBD2,TRBV7-2,NA,TRBJ2-3,CASSLVAGSGDTQYF,TGTGCCAGCAGCTTAGTAGCGGGGTCGGGAGATACGCAGTATTTT
13,NA,TRBV7-6,NA,TRBJ2-2,CASTLGGYGELFF,TGTGCCAGCACCTTAGGGGGGTACGGGGAGCTGTTTTTT
14,NA,TRBV7-8,few,TRBJ1-5,CASSLEATAEPQHF,TGTGCCAGCAGCTTAGAGGCCACCGCGGAGCCCCAGCATTTT
15,NA,TRBV6-6,once,TRBJ2-2,CASSYSGRNTGELFF,TGTGCCAGCAGTTACAGCGGGCGGAACACCGGGGAGCTGTTTTTT
14,NA,TRBV13,few,TRBJ2-5,CASSPVSGQETQYF,TGTGCCAGCAGCCCGGTTTCCGGGCAAGAGACCCAGTACTTC
13,NA,TRBV6-2/TRBV6-3,NA,TRBJ2-3,CASSSSRTDTQYF,TGTGCCAGCAGTTCCAGTCGCACAGATACGCAGTATTTT
13,NA,TRBV19,NA,TRBJ2-1,CASSPFREGEQFF,TGTGCCAGTAGTCCCTTTAGAGAAGGAGAGCAGTTCTTC
14,NA,TRBV5-1,NA,TRBJ2-2,CASRSEDATGELFF,TGCGCCAGCAGATCTGAGGACGCCACCGGGGAGCTGTTTTTT
14,NA,TRBV9,NA,TRBJ1-2,CASSVDTGSYGYTF,TGTGCCAGCAGCGTAGACACAGGGTCCTATGGCTACACCTTC
12,NA,TRBV6-5,NA,TRBJ2-3,CASSSQGDTQYF,TGTGCCAGCAGTTCGCAGGGAGATACGCAGTATTTT
12,NA,TRBV5-1,NA,TRBJ2-7,CASHRESYEQYF,TGCGCCAGTCACAGGGAGTCCTACGAGCAGTACTTC
18,NA,TRBV18,NA,TRBJ1-2,CASSPQTANRVTNYGYTF,TGTGCCAGCTCACCACAAACAGCCAACCGCGTTACTAACTATGGCTACACCTTC
17,NA,TRBV7-2,once,TRBJ2-2,CASSGLRGDGATGELFF,TGTGCCAGCAGCGGACTGAGGGGGGACGGAGCCACCGGGGAGCTGTTTTTT
14,TRBD1,TRBV18,NA,TRBJ1-2,CASSEGTANYGYTF,TGTGCCAGCTCAGAAGGGACAGCTAACTATGGCTACACCTTC
11,NA,TRBV7-8,once,TRBJ1-2,CASSLGTGYTF,TGTGCCAGCAGCTTAGGGACAGGCTACACCTTC
18,NA,TRBV4-3,once,TRBJ1-5,CASSQDSPRGQGNQPQHF,TGCGCCAGCAGCCAAGATTCTCCGCGAGGTCAGGGGAATCAGCCCCAGCATTTT
15,NA,TRBV4-1,NA,TRBJ1-2,CASSQGQGENYGYTF,TGCGCCAGCAGCCAGGGGCAGGGCGAGAACTATGGCTACACCTTC
13,TRBD2,TRBV7-9,NA,TRBJ2-7,CASSLTSFYEQYF,TGTGCCAGCAGCCTGACTAGCTTCTACGAGCAGTACTTC
14,NA,TRBV6-1,NA,TRBJ2-7,CASSERGSSYEQYF,TGTGCCAGCAGTGAGCGCGGTAGCTCCTACGAGCAGTACTTC
15,NA,TRBV5-4,once,TRBJ2-5,CASSLEGRGGETQYF,TGTGCCAGCAGCTTGGAGGGCAGGGGGGGCGAGACCCAGTACTTC
16,TRBD1,TRBV7-6,NA,TRBJ1-4,CASSHLRGTGVEKLFF,TGTGCCAGCAGCCACCTCCGGGGCACAGGGGTGGAAAAACTGTTTTTT
13,NA,TRBV24-1,once,TRBJ2-7,CATSDLGCYEQYF,TGTGCCACCAGTGATTTGGGATGCTACGAGCAGTACTTC
13,NA,TRBV7-9,NA,TRBJ2-7,CASSPSQLYEQYF,TGTGCCAGCTCCCCCTCGCAGCTCTACGAGCAGTACTTC
15,TRBD1,TRBV9,NA,TRBJ1-2,CASSTRDRVRDGYTF,TGTGCCAGCAGCACCCGGGACAGGGTAAGAGATGGCTACACCTTC
17,TRBD1,TRBV5-4,NA,TRBJ1-6,CASSSRGQGRENSPLHF,TGTGCCAGCAGCTCGAGGGGGCAGGGAAGAGAAAATTCACCCCTCCACTTT
16,TRBD1,TRBV27,NA,TRBJ1-2,CASGRGTGPFNYGYTF,TGTGCCAGCGGCAGGGGGACAGGGCCCTTTAACTATGGCTACACCTTC
14,TRBD1,TRBV6-6,NA,TRBJ2-7,CASSSGQVPYEQYF,TGTGCCAGCAGTTCGGGACAGGTACCCTACGAGCAGTACTTC
12,TRBD1,TRBV7-9,NA,TRBJ1-2,CASSLDRGRNTF,TGTGCCAGCAGCCTAGACAGGGGCCGTAACACCTTC
18,NA,TRBV4-3,few,TRBJ1-4,CASSQDFGLNRLWEKLFF,TGCGCCAGCAGCCAAGATTTCGGTTTGAACAGGCTTTGGGAAAAACTGTTTTTT
11,NA,TRBV7-6,NA,TRBJ1-4,CASSLLEKLFF,TGTGCCAGCAGCTTACTCGAAAAACTGTTTTTT
13,NA,TRBV7-9,NA,TRBJ1-1,CASSRQEDTEAFF,TGTGCCAGCAGCCGACAGGAAGACACTGAAGCTTTCTTT
15,NA,TRBV7-9,NA,TRBJ1-1,CASSQSGTLITEAFF,TGTGCCAGCAGCCAATCCGGGACCCTGATCACTGAAGCTTTCTTT
15,NA,TRBV6-2/TRBV6-3,NA,TRBJ2-3,CASSYSGLGTDTQYF,TGTGCCAGCAGTTACTCCGGGTTGGGGACAGATACGCAGTATTTT
15,TRBD2,TRBV4-1,NA,TRBJ2-5,CASSQDERDQETQYF,TGCGCCAGCAGCCAAGATGAGCGGGATCAAGAGACCCAGTACTTC
16,NA,TRBV27,NA,TRBJ1-2,CASSLSASNQGYGYTF,TGTGCCAGCAGTTTATCCGCCAGCAACCAGGGTTATGGCTACACCTTC
15,NA,TRBV4-3,few,TRBJ1-5,CASSQGPTSIEPQHF,TGCGCCAGCAGCCAAGGTCCCACAAGCATTGAGCCCCAGCATTTT
18,NA,TRBV4-3,NA,TRBJ1-4,CASSQDGSLRGSDEKLFF,TGCGCCAGCAGCCAAGATGGGTCATTGCGGGGCTCTGATGAAAAACTGTTTTTT
15,NA,TRBV4-3,NA,TRBJ2-5,CASSQDVNSEETQYF,TGCGCCAGCAGCCAAGATGTTAATAGCGAGGAGACCCAGTACTTC
17,TRBD1,TRBV5-1,NA,TRBJ1-3,CASSLSSTGDSGNTIYF,TGCGCCAGCAGCCTATCATCTACAGGGGACTCTGGAAACACCATATATTTT
15,TRBD2,TRBV4-3,NA,TRBJ2-7,CASSQALAGAGEQYF,TGCGCCAGCAGCCAGGCACTAGCGGGGGCGGGTGAGCAGTACTTC
14,NA,TRBV7-2,NA,TRBJ2-2,CASHLQVNTGELFF,TGTGCCAGCCATCTTCAGGTGAACACCGGGGAGCTGTTTTTT
17,TRBD2,TRBV30,once,TRBJ2-3,CAWSMGTGTTLTDTQYF,TGTGCCTGGAGTATGGGGACCGGGACTACCTTAACAGATACGCAGTATTTT
14,NA,TRBV10-1,NA,TRBJ2-7,CASSRDLSSYEQYF,TGCGCCAGCAGCCGGGACTTAAGCTCCTACGAGCAGTACTTC
17,TRBD2,TRBV6-6,few,TRBJ2-3,CASRPQPSGGSTDTQYF,TGTGCCAGCCGTCCCCAGCCTAGCGGGGGTAGCACAGATACGCAGTATTTT
16,NA,TRBV18,NA,TRBJ2-2,CASSPLVIQGTGELFF,TGTGCCAGCTCACCACTTGTAATCCAGGGCACCGGGGAGCTGTTTTTT
13,NA,TRBV2,NA,TRBJ2-7,CASSVSSRLEQYF,TGTGCCAGCAGTGTGTCTAGTCGTCTCGAGCAGTACTTC
11,NA,TRBV12-3/TRBV12-4,NA,TRBJ2-5,CASKGQETQYF,TGTGCCAGCAAGGGCCAAGAGACCCAGTACTTC
15,TRBD2,TRBV10-3,NA,TRBJ2-7,CAISDQRGNSYEQYF,TGTGCCATCAGTGATCAGCGGGGGAACTCCTACGAGCAGTACTTC
14,NA,TRBV11-2,once,TRBJ1-2,CASSLGSQADGYTF,TGTGCCAGCAGCTTAGGGAGTCAGGCGGATGGCTACACCTTC
15,TRBD2,TRBV9,NA,TRBJ2-2,CASSVSGGFTGELFF,TGTGCCAGCAGCGTTAGCGGGGGGTTCACCGGGGAGCTGTTTTTT
15,NA,TRBV9,NA,TRBJ1-4,CASSVGWVRGEKLFF,TGTGCCAGCAGCGTGGGCTGGGTCAGGGGAGAAAAACTGTTTTTT